The clone carrying this T cell receptor (beta chain) has ten or more counts. No antigen is known for it. A clone one base away is much larger, so this may be a read error. All patients were untreated before thyroid surgery. From germline, CDR1 is LNHDA and CDR2 SQIVND (reference sequence). This CDR3 is built from 12 residues. The trim removed 6 bases at V and 8 bases at J, leaving 0 bases unmatched. As processed by the authors: Construction of a distant-metastasis classifier for papillary thyroid cancer relied on CDR3 differences across clinicopathological groups. TCRdb re-called the PCR reads through MiXCR. The V and J calls and clone size are TCRdb's, not the authors'. This table has fewer than 35,000 clones, more than 25% appearing once. The sample belongs to a study of metastatic and nonmetastatic thyroid tumors. At the level of the study: Thyroid patients, malignant and benign, had repertoires compared across blood and tumor or nodule tissue. Study-level points and caveats: Compared with benign nodules, malignant thyroid tumors were reported to have significantly higher TCR beta diversity in both blood and tumor.

This receptor was identified in a female donor with papillary thyroid cancer or a benign thyroid nodule (not recorded which). Some clones in this sample may be carry-over from other donors' samples. The material sequenced was blood. The chain recombines TRBV19 with TRBJ1-6, with 8 nucleotides matching TRBD1. CDR3: CASRDRDSPLHF. CDR3 nucleotides: TGTGCCAGTAGGGACAGGGATTCACCCCTCCACTTT.